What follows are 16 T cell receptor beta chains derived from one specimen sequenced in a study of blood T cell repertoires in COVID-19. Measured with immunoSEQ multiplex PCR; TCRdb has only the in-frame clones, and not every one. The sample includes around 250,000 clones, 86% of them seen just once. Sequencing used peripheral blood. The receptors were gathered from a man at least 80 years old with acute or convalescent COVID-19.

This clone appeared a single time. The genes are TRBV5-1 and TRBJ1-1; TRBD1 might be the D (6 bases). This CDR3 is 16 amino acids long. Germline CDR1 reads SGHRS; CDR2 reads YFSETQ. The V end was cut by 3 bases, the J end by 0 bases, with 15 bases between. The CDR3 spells CASSSDPGTLNTEAFF. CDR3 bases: TGCGCCAGCAGCTCCGATCCCGGGACACTGAACACTGAAGCTTTCTTT.

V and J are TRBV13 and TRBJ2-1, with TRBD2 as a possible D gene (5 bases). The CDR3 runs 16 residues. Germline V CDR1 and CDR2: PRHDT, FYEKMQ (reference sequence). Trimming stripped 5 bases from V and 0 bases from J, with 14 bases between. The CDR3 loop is CASSEDWRSSYNEQFF. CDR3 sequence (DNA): TGTGCCAGCAGCGAGGACTGGCGAAGCTCCTACAATGAGCAGTTCTTC.

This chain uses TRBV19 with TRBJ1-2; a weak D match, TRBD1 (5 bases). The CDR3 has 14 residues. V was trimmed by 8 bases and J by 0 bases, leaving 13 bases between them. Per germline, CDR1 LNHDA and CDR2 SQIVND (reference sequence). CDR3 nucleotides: TGTGCCAGTCGGCGGGGCAGCACTAACTATGGCTACACCTTC. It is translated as CASRRGSTNYGYTF.

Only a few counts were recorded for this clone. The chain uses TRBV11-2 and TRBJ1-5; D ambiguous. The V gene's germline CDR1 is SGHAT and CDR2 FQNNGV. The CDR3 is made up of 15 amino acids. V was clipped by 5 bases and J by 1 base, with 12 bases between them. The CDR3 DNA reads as TGTGCCAGCAGCCCTGTCGGAGGGAGCAATCAGCCCCAGCATTTT. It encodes CASSPVGGSNQPQHF. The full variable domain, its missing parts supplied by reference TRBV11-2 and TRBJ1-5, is EAGVAQSPRYKIIEKRQSVAFWCNPISGHATLYWYQQILGQGPKLLIQFQNNGVVDDSQLPKDRFSAERLKGVDSTLKIQPAKLEDSAVYLCASSPVGGSNQPQHFGDGTRLSIL.

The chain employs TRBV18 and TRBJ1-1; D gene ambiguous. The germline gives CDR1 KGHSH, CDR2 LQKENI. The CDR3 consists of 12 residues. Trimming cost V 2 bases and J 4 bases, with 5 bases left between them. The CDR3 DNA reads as TGTGCCAGCTCACCAGTCTCCACTGAAGCTTTCTTT. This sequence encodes CASSPVSTEAFF.

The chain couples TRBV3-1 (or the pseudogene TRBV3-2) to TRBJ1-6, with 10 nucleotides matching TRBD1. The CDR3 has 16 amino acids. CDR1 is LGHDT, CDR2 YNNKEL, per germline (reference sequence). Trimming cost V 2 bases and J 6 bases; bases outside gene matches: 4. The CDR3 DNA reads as TGTGCCAGCAGCCAACCAGGGACAGGGGTTAATTCACCCCTCCACTTT. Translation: CASSQPGTGVNSPLHF.

This CDR3 reads CASSDLQGSAFF. As DNA, the CDR3 is TGTGCCAGTAGTGATTTACAGGGATCGGCTTTCTTT. The rearrangement uses TRBV19 and TRBJ1-1, with D perhaps matching TRBD1 (6 bases). Between the trimmed V and J ends, which lost 5 bases and 11 bases, there was a span of 15 bases. The CDR3 has 12 residues. Germline V CDR1 and CDR2: LNHDA, SQIVND (reference sequence).

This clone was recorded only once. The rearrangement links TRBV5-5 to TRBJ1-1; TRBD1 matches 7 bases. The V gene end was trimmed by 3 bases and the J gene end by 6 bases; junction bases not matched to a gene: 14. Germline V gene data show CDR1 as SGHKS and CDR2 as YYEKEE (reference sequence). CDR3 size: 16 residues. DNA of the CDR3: TGTGCCAGCAGCTGGGGACAGCGGGTACTGAAGGCTGAAGCTTTCTTT. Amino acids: CASSWGQRVLKAEAFF.

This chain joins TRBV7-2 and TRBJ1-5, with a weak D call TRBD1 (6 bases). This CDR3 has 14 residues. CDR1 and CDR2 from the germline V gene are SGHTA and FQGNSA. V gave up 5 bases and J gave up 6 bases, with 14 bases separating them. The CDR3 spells CASSLRGGSQPQHF. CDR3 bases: TGTGCCAGCAGCCTCAGGGGAGGGAGTCAGCCCCAGCATTTT.

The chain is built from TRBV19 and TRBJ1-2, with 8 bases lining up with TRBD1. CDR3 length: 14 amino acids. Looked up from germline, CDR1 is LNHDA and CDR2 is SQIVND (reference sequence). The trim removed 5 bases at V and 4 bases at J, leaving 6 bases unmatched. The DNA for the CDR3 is TGTGCCAGTAGTCCTGGGACAGGACCCTATGGCTACACCTTC. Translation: CASSPGTGPYGYTF.

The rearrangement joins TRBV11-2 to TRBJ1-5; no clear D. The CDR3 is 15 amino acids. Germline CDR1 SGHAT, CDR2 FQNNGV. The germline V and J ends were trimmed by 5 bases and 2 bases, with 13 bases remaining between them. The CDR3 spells CASSPPGIGNQPQHF. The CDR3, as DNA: TGTGCCAGCAGCCCCCCGGGTATAGGCAATCAGCCCCAGCATTTT.

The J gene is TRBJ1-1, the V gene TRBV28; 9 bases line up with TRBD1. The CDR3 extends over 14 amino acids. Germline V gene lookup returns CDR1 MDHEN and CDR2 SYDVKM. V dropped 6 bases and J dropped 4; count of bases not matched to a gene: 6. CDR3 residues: CASSLVTGGTEAFF. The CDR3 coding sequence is TGTGCCAGCAGCCTAGTGACAGGGGGCACTGAAGCTTTCTTT.

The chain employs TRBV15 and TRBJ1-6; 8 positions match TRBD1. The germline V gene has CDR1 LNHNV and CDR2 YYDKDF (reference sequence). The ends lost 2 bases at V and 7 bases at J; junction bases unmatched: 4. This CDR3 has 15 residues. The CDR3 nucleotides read TGTGCCACCAGCAGACGGACAGGGAGCAATTCACCCCTCCACTTT. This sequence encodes CATSRRTGSNSPLHF.

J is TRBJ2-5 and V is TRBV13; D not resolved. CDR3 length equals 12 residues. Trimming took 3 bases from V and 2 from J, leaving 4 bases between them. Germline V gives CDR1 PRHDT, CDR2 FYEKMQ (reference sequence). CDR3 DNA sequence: TGTGCCAGCAGCTTCCAGCAAGAGACCCAGTACTTC. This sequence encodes CASSFQQETQYF.

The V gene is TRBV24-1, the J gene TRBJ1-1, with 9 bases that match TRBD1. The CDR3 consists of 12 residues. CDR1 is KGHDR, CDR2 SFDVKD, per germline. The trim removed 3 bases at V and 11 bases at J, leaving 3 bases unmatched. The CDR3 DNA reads TGTGCCACCAGTGATGCGGGGACAGGGGCTTTCTTT. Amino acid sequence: CATSDAGTGAFF.

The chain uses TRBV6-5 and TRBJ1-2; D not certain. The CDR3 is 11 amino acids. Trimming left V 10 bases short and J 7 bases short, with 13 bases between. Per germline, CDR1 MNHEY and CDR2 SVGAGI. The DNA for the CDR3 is TGTGCCACCTACTCACTAACTGGCTACACCTTC. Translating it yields CATYSLTGYTF.